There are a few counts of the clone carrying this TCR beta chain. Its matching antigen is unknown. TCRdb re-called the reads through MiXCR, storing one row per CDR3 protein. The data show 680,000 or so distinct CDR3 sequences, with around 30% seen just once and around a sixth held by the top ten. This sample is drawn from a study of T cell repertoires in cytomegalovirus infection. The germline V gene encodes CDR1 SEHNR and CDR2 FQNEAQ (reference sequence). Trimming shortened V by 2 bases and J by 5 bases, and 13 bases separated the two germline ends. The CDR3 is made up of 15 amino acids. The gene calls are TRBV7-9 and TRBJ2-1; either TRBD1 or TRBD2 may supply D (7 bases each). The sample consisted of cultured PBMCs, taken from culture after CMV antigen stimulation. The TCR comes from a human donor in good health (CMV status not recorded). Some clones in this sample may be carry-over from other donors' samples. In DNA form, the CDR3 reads TGTGCCAGCAGCTTACGTCAGGGGGGGAACAATGAGCAGTTCTTC. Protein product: CASSLRQGGNNEQFF.